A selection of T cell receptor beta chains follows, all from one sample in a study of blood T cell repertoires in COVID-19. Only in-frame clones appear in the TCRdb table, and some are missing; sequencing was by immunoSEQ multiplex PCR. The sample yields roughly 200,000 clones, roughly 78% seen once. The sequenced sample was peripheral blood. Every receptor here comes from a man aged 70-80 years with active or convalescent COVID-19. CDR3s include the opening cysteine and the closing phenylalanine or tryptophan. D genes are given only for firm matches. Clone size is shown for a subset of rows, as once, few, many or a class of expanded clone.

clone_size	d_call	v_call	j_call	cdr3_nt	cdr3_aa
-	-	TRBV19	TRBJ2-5	TGTGCCAGTAGTGTCCAAAAAGAGACCCAGTACTTC	CASSVQKETQYF
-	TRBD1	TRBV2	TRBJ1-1	TGTGCCAGCAGTCCAGGGGGACCTGAAGCTTTCTTT	CASSPGGPEAFF
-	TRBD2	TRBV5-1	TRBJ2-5	TGCGCCAGCAGCCTTTCCGGGACTAGCGAGGAGACCCAGTACTTC	CASSLSGTSEETQYF
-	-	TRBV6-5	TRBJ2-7	TGTGCCAGCAGAATAATGCGATCTTCCTACGAGCAGTACTTC	CASRIMRSSYEQYF
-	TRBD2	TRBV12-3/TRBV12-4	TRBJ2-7	TGTGCCAGCAGTTTAGCGCGGGAGAGGGAGCAGTACTTC	CASSLAREREQYF
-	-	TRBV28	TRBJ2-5	TGTGCCAGCTCATCGTCGGGGGAGACCCAGTACTTC	CASSSSGETQYF
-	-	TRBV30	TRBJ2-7	TGTGCAGGGAGGGGGGAAACCTACGAGCAGTACTTC	CAGRGETYEQYF
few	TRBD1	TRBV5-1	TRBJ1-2	TGCGCCAGCAGCTCCAACACGGGACAGATTTATGGCTACACCTTC	CASSSNTGQIYGYTF
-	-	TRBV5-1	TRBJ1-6	TGCGCCAGCAGCCCGGGGGGGCAGGACCTAAATTCACCCCTCCACTTT	CASSPGGQDLNSPLHF
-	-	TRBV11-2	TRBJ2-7	TGTGCCAGCAGCTTAGTAGGAGGCTCCTACGAGCAGTACTTC	CASSLVGGSYEQYF
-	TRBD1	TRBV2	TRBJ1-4	TGTGCCAGGAGGGACAGGGATAATGAAAAACTGTTTTTT	CARRDRDNEKLFF
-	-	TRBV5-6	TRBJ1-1	TGTGCCAGCAGCTTGGGGGCGCTCACTGAAGCTTTCTTT	CASSLGALTEAFF
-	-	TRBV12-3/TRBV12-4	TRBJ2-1	TGTGCCAGCGCCTCGGCGGGGTTACATGAGCAGTTCTTC	CASASAGLHEQFF
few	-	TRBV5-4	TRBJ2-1	TGTGCCAGCAGCTTGAGCGGTAGCTCCTACAATGAGCAGTTCTTC	CASSLSGSSYNEQFF
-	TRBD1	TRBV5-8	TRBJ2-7	TGTGCCAGCAGCTCCGAAAGGACAGGGCGGTACGAGCAGTACTTC	CASSSERTGRYEQYF
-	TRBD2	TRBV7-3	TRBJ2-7	TGTGCCAGCAGCTTACCCTCGAGCGGGAGCGACGAGCAGTACTTC	CASSLPSSGSDEQYF
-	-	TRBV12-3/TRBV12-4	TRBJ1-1	TGTGCCAGCAGTTTAGCGCGGAACACTGAAGCTTTCTTT	CASSLARNTEAFF
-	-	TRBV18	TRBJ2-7	TGTGCCAGCTCCAGGGACACCTACTCCTACGAGCAGTACTTC	CASSRDTYSYEQYF
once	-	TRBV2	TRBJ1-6	TGTGCCAGCAGTGACCTGGGCAGCACCTTTAATTCACCCCTCCACTTT	CASSDLGSTFNSPLHF
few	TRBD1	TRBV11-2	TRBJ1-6	TGTGCCAGCAGCTTTGGACAGGGCGGTAATTCACCCCTCCACTTT	CASSFGQGGNSPLHF
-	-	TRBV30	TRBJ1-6	TGTGCCTGGAGTGTACGAGGGATCAATTCACCCCTCCACTTT	CAWSVRGINSPLHF
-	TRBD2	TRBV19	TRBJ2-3	TGTGCCAGTAGTCCCGCTAGCGGGGTTGGGAATACGCAGTATTTT	CASSPASGVGNTQYF
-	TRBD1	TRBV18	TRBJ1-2	TGTGCCAGCTCACTTTCTCGACAGGGGAACAACTATGGCTACACCTTC	CASSLSRQGNNYGYTF
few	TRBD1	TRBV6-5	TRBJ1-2	TGTGCCAGCAGCTACGGACAGGGACGTGGCTACACCTTC	CASSYGQGRGYTF
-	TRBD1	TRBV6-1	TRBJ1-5	TGTGCCAGCAGTGATGAATTGCCGGGACAGGGTATAGGTCAGCCCCAGCATTTT	CASSDELPGQGIGQPQHF
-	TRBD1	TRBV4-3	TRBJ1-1	TGCGCCAGCAGCCAAGACCGGACAGGGTCAGTGAACACTGAAGCTTTCTTT	CASSQDRTGSVNTEAFF
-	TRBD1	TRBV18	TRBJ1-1	TGTGCCAGCTCACCGTGGGACAGGGCTGAAGCTTTCTTT	CASSPWDRAEAFF
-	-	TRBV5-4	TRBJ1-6	TGTGCCAGCAGCTTGAGTCAGGGCAGGTCACCCCTCCACTTT	CASSLSQGRSPLHF